A selection of T cell receptor beta chains follows, all from one sample in a study of CD8 T cells in Susac syndrome. TCRdb recomputed calls from the immunoSEQ multiplex PCR reads with MiXCR, one row per CDR3 protein. This table holds about 53,000 distinct CDR3 sequences, more than 85% found once. Sequencing input: CD8+ T cells from PBMCs. These receptors came from a human donor with Susac syndrome. Each CDR3 is given with its conserved first and last residue. A D gene is named only where the DNA matches it firmly. A clone size is listed for some rows: how often the clone was seen (once, few, many), or a class if it is expanded.

TGCAGTGCTAGAGATTCGGGGGGTAAAAACACCGGGGAGCTGTTTTTT	CSARDSGGKNTGELFF	once	TRBD2	TRBV20-1	TRBJ2-2
TGTGCCAGCAGCAGAGAATATGGCTACACCTTC	CASSREYGYTF	-	-	TRBV7-9	TRBJ1-2
TGTGCCAGCAGCGCCGGTTCTACAGGGCAAGGCTATTCACCCCTCCACTTT	CASSAGSTGQGYSPLHF	-	-	TRBV9	TRBJ1-6
TGTGCCAGCAGCTGGGACGCGGGGCCCTACAATGAGCAGTTCTTC	CASSWDAGPYNEQFF	-	-	TRBV5-6	TRBJ2-1
TGTGCCAGCAGCCCAACAGGGGTCGGCTATGGCTACACCTTC	CASSPTGVGYGYTF	-	TRBD1	TRBV7-2	TRBJ1-2
TGTGCCAGCAGTTTCTCGACAGGGCGGGTTCAGCCCCAGCATTTT	CASSFSTGRVQPQHF	-	TRBD1	TRBV12-3/TRBV12-4	TRBJ1-5
TGTGCCAGCTCCCTACGGACAGTTCAAGAGACCCAGTACTTC	CASSLRTVQETQYF	-	-	TRBV18	TRBJ2-5
TGCAGTGCTGGACTTAATGAGCAGTTCTTC	CSAGLNEQFF	-	-	TRBV20-1	TRBJ2-1
TGCGCCAGCAGCCAAGGACTAGCGGGGGGTAGTAGGGAGCTGTTTTTT	CASSQGLAGGSRELFF	-	TRBD2	TRBV4-3	TRBJ2-2
TGTGCCAGCAGCGCACAGGGATATGGCTACACCTTC	CASSAQGYGYTF	-	-	TRBV9	TRBJ1-2
TGTGCCAGCAGCTCCCCCCAGGTCCCCTACGAGCAGTACTTC	CASSSPQVPYEQYF	-	-	TRBV7-9	TRBJ2-7
TGTGCCAGCAGTTATAGTATCAGCGGGGAGTACGAGCAGTACTTC	CASSYSISGEYEQYF	few	TRBD2	TRBV6-5	TRBJ2-7
TGTGCCAGCTCACCTACTGGCTCTGCGGCTTTCTTT	CASSPTGSAAFF	-	-	TRBV18	TRBJ1-1
TGTGCCAGCAGCCTAGGACAGGGGGCATCCGGGGAGCTGTTTTTT	CASSLGQGASGELFF	-	TRBD1	TRBV3-1	TRBJ2-2
TGTGCCAGCAGTTCGCCGGGACAGGTGCATCACTCTGGGGCCAACGTCCTGACTTTC	CASSSPGQVHHSGANVLTF	-	TRBD1	TRBV6-7	TRBJ2-6
TGTGCCAGCAGCCCCGGGACAGGGGGTTATCAGCCCCAGCATTTT	CASSPGTGGYQPQHF	-	TRBD1	TRBV3-1	TRBJ1-5
TGCAGTGCTGTAACTTTGCACTCGACTGGTCTCTCCTACAATGAGCAGTTCTTC	CSAVTLHSTGLSYNEQFF	-	-	TRBV20-1	TRBJ2-1
TGTGCCACCAGCAGAGTCGAGGAATTGAACACTGAAGCTTTCTTT	CATSRVEELNTEAFF	-	-	TRBV15	TRBJ1-1
TGTGCCAGCAGCTTCTCTAGCGGGGGCTACGAGCAGTACTTC	CASSFSSGGYEQYF	-	TRBD2	TRBV7-9	TRBJ2-7
TGTGCCAGCAGCTTAGCGATCACGGACGCTCTTGAAGCTTTCTTT	CASSLAITDALEAFF	-	-	TRBV11-1	TRBJ1-1
TGCGCCAGCAGCCTTAAGAACACCGGGGAGCTGTTTTTT	CASSLKNTGELFF	-	-	TRBV4-1	TRBJ2-2
TGCAGTGCTAGAGACCGCGGGGGGATCACAGATACGCAGTATTTT	CSARDRGGITDTQYF	-	TRBD2	TRBV20-1	TRBJ2-3
TGTGCCAGCAGCTCGGGACTATCTCTCTACGAGCAGTACTTC	CASSSGLSLYEQYF	-	TRBD2	TRBV13	TRBJ2-7
TGCAGTGCTAGAGGTCCCCATCCAGATACGCAGTATTTT	CSARGPHPDTQYF	-	-	TRBV20-1	TRBJ2-3
TGCAGTGTCAACAAGCACAATGAGCAGTTCTTC	CSVNKHNEQFF	-	-	TRBV20-1	TRBJ2-1
TGTGCCAGCGGACAGAGGAACACTGAAGCTTTCTTT	CASGQRNTEAFF	-	-	TRBV9	TRBJ1-1
TGTGCCAGCTCACCACTCGGACAGGGGGCTCTACCGCACTACTCCTACGAGCAGTACTTC	CASSPLGQGALPHYSYEQYF	-	TRBD1	TRBV18	TRBJ2-7
TGTGCCAGCAGCTTATTCGGGACTAGCTTTGTAAATGAGCAGTTCTTC	CASSLFGTSFVNEQFF	-	TRBD2	TRBV13	TRBJ2-1
TGTGCCAGCGGGAGTCTCGCGAACACCGGGGAGCTGTTTTTT	CASGSLANTGELFF	-	-	TRBV7-9	TRBJ2-2
TGTGCCAGCAGCCAAGATGAGGCGTTACCGTACGAGCAGTACTTC	CASSQDEALPYEQYF	-	-	TRBV14	TRBJ2-7
TGTGCCAGCAGCTTCGGACCCACTATCTCCTACGAGCAGTACTTC	CASSFGPTISYEQYF	-	-	TRBV11-2	TRBJ2-7
TGTGCCAGTAGTAGAGCCCCATACAATGAGCAGTTCTTC	CASSRAPYNEQFF	-	-	TRBV19	TRBJ2-1
TGTGCCAGTAGTATCACAGGGGTAGAGACCCAGTACTTC	CASSITGVETQYF	-	TRBD1	TRBV19	TRBJ2-5
TGTGCCAGCCTGGCAGGGGTTGGAAACACCATATATTTT	CASLAGVGNTIYF	-	-	TRBV13	TRBJ1-3
TGTGCCACCAGCAGAGATCTCAAAGATACGCAGTATTTT	CATSRDLKDTQYF	-	-	TRBV15	TRBJ2-3
TGTGCCAGCAGCGATGGACAGAGCAACACCATATATTTT	CASSDGQSNTIYF	-	-	TRBV9	TRBJ1-3
TGCGCCAGCAGGGGGCTAAATCAGCCCCAGCATTTT	CASRGLNQPQHF	-	-	TRBV5-1	TRBJ1-5
TGCAGCGTTGAAGATGGACTAGCGGACTCCTACGAGCAGTACTTC	CSVEDGLADSYEQYF	-	TRBD2	TRBV29-1	TRBJ2-7
TGCAGCGTTGAAGGCCTGGCGCGGTTGAACACTGAAGCTTTCTTT	CSVEGLARLNTEAFF	-	-	TRBV29-1	TRBJ1-1
TGTGCCAGCAGTTATGGGGTCTATAGCAATCAGCCCCAGCATTTT	CASSYGVYSNQPQHF	-	-	TRBV12-3/TRBV12-4	TRBJ1-5
TGTGCCAGCAGCCCGTCGAATAGCGGGGGGGCGGAGACCCAGTACTTC	CASSPSNSGGAETQYF	-	TRBD2	TRBV4-2	TRBJ2-5
TGTGCCAGCTCACCACCGGTTCCGTTAGAGATTGAGCAGTTCTTC	CASSPPVPLEIEQFF	-	-	TRBV18	TRBJ2-1
TGTGCCAGCTCGGAAGGCGGGCAGCCCCAGCATTTT	CASSEGGQPQHF	once	-	TRBV7-9	TRBJ1-5
TGTGCCAGCAGTTTCCCCACTAGCGCCAATGAGCAGTTCTTC	CASSFPTSANEQFF	-	TRBD2	TRBV12-3/TRBV12-4	TRBJ2-1
TGTGCCAGCAGTTTAGGTTGGCCAGGGGGGACCCAGTACTTC	CASSLGWPGGTQYF	medium-sized	TRBD1	TRBV12-3/TRBV12-4	TRBJ2-5
TGCGCCAGCAGCCTATGGGAGTTCTTAGGAGATACGCAGTATTTT	CASSLWEFLGDTQYF	-	-	TRBV5-1	TRBJ2-3
TGTGCCAGTCATCTCGGAGCGGGGATGGGCTATGGCTACACCTTC	CASHLGAGMGYGYTF	-	-	TRBV5-4	TRBJ1-2
TGTGCCAGCAGGCCGACAGGAACACTCACTGAAGCTTTCTTT	CASRPTGTLTEAFF	-	-	TRBV28	TRBJ1-1
TGTGCCAGCAGCTTGGAGACTAGCGGAGAGACCCAGTACTTC	CASSLETSGETQYF	-	TRBD2	TRBV5-4	TRBJ2-5
TGCGCCAGCACCGATGGGACTGGGGGTGCCACTGAAGCTTTCTTT	CASTDGTGGATEAFF	-	-	TRBV4-3	TRBJ1-1
TGCAGTGCTAACTTGGTCAGCTCCTACGAGCAGTACTTC	CSANLVSSYEQYF	-	-	TRBV20-1	TRBJ2-7
TGTGCCAGCAGTAGAGGGGGGGCCTACGAGCAGTACTTC	CASSRGGAYEQYF	-	-	TRBV27	TRBJ2-7
TGTGCCAGCAGTCCCCCAGGTTCTGAAGCTTTCTTT	CASSPPGSEAFF	-	-	TRBV7-6	TRBJ1-1
TGTGCCAGCAGGGCAATACAGGGGCCGCCACAAGAGACCCAGTACTTC	CASRAIQGPPQETQYF	-	TRBD1	TRBV7-2	TRBJ2-5
TGTGCCAGCAGTTTATCCTTCACAGATACGCAGTATTTT	CASSLSFTDTQYF	-	-	TRBV27	TRBJ2-3
TGTGCCAGCAGCCCCTGGTACAGCAGCTCCTACGAGCAGTACTTC	CASSPWYSSSYEQYF	-	-	TRBV9	TRBJ2-7
TGTGCCAGCAGCCCCCAGCAGGGAGGAGAGACCCAGTACTTC	CASSPQQGGETQYF	-	-	TRBV7-9	TRBJ2-5